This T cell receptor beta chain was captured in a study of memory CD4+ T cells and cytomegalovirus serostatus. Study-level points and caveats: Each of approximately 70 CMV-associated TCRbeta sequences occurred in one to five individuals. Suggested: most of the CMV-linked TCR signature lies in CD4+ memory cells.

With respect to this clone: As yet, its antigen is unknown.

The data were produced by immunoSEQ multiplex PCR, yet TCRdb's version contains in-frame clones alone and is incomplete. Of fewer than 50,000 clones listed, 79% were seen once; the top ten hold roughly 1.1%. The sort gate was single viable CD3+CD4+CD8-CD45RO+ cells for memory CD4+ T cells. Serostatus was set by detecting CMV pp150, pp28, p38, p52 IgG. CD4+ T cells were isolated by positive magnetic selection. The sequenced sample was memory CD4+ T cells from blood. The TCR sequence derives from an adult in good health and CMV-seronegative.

This chain's CDR3 is CASSEALGTGEQYF. Written as DNA, the CDR3 is TGTGCCAGCAGTGAAGCGCTAGGGACGGGCGAGCAGTACTTC. The chain is built from TRBV6-1 and TRBJ2-7, with D tentatively TRBD1 or TRBD2 (5 bases each). CDR1 is MNHNS, CDR2 SASEGT, per germline. The CDR3 runs to 14 residues. V dropped 0 bases and J dropped 6 bases, with 12 bases sitting between them.